This T cell receptor beta chain was profiled in a study of T cells in Graves' hyperthyroidism and ophthalmopathy. Whole-study findings and limits: In the blood, most expanded thyroid clonotypes above 0.001 appeared as well.

Turning to this clonotype: What it binds is not known.

The V end was cut by 2 bases, the J end by 2 bases, with 7 bases between. The CDR3 loop spans 14 amino acids. In germline, CDR1 is MNHEY, CDR2 SVGEGT. Template material for amplifying TCR beta CDR3 regions consisted of RNA transcripts. An initial round of RT-PCR targeting the TCR CDR3 relied on the HTBI primer set. Each CDR3 protein gets one entry after TCRdb re-called the multiplex PCR reads with MiXCR. The sample has 200,000 or so distinct CDR3 sequences, around 16% seen once. The clonotype comes from a woman aged 50 to 60 with Graves' hyperthyroidism. The specimen sequenced was blood. The chain uses TRBV6-2 or TRBV6-3 and TRBJ1-3; D is unclear. CDR3 loop: CASSYKETGNTIYF. CDR3 bases: TGTGCCAGCAGTTACAAAGAAACTGGAAACACCATATATTTT.